This TCR beta chain was identified during a study of blood T cell repertoires in COVID-19. Looking at the study overall: Specimens from acute and convalescent COVID-19 originated in the United States, Italy and Spain.

In the source study's methods: Nucleated cell counts were estimated from reference gene primer amplification. The protocol was immunoSEQ multiplex PCR, while the TCRdb copy is restricted to in-frame clones and leaves out a portion. Clone size and V and J calls were adopted from that table, with D and trimming inferred from the DNA. This sample has hundreds of thousands of clones, with about nine tenths found just once. Participants spanned ages about 18 to 90 years and resided in 20 to 30 US areas. Assignments of participants to cohorts depended upon their own reported clinical history. Sequenced input: PBMCs or T cells enriched from blood (not recorded which). The TCR sequence derives from a woman between 25 and 40 years old who had recovered from COVID-19.

In DNA, the CDR3 is TGCGCCAGCAGCAGCAACCAAGAGACCCAGTACTTC. Its translation: CASSSNQETQYF. This chain links TRBV5-1 with TRBJ2-5; no reliable D call. Per the germline V gene, CDR1 is SGHRS and CDR2 is YFSETQ. This CDR3 is built from 12 residues. The V end lost 4 bases, the J end lost 0 bases, and 4 bases lay between the germline ends.